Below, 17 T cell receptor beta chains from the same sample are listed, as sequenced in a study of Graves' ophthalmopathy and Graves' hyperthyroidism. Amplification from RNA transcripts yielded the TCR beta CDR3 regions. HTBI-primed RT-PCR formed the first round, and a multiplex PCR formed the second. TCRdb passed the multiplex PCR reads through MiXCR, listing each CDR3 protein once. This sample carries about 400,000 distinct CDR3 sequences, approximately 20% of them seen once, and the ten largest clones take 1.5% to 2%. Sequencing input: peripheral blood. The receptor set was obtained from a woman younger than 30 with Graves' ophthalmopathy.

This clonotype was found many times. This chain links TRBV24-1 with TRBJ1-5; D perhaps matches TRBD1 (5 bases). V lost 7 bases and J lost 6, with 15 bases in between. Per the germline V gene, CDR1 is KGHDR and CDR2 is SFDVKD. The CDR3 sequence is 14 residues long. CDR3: CATSGREGSQPQHF. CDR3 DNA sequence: TGTGCCACCAGCGGCAGGGAAGGAAGTCAGCCCCAGCATTTT.

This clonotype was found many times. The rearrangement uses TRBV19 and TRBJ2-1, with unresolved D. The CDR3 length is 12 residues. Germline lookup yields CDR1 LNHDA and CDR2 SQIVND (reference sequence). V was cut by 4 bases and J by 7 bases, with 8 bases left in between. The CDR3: CASSTQINEQFF. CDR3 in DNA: TGTGCCAGTAGTACTCAGATAAATGAGCAGTTCTTC.

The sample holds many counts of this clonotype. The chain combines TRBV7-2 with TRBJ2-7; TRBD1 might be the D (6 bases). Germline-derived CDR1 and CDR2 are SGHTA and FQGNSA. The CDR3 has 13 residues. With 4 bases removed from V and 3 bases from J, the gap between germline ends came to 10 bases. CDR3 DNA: TGTGCCAGCAGCTCGCGGACAGACTACGAGCAGTACTTC. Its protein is CASSSRTDYEQYF.

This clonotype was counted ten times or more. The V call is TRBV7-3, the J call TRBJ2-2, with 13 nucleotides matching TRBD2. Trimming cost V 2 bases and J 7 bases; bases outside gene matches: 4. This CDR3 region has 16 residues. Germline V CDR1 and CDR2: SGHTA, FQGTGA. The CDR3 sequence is CASSLGLAGANGELFF. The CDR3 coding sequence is TGTGCCAGCAGCTTAGGACTAGCGGGAGCTAACGGGGAGCTGTTTTTT.

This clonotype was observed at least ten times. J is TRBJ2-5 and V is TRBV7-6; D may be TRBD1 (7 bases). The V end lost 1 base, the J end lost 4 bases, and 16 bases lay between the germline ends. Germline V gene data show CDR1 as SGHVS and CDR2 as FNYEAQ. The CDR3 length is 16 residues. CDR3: CASSLGSQGGGETQYF. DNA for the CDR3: TGTGCCAGCAGCTTAGGTTCTCAGGGGGGCGGAGAGACCCAGTACTTC. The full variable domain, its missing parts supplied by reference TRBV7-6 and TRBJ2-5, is GAGVSQSPRYKVTKRGQDVALRCDPISGHVSLYWYRQALGQGPEFLTYFNYEAQQDKSGLPNDRFSAERPEGSISTLTIQRTEQRDSAMYRCASSLGSQGGGETQYFGPGTRLLVL.

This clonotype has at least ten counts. The CDR3 spells CASSFGQGAHGYTF. The CDR3, as DNA: TGCGCCAGCAGCTTCGGACAGGGGGCCCATGGCTACACCTTC. The J gene is TRBJ1-2, the V gene TRBV5-1, with 11 nucleotides matching TRBD1. This CDR3 comprises 14 residues. Losses at the gene ends were 2 bases for V and 6 bases for J; bases not matched to a gene: 3. Per germline, CDR1 SGHRS and CDR2 YFSETQ.

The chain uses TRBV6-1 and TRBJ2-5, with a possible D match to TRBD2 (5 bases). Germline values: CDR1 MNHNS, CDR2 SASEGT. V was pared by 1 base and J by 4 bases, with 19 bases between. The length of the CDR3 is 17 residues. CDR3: CASSEVVAATSGETQYF. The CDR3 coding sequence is TGTGCCAGCAGTGAAGTCGTGGCGGCCACGAGCGGAGAGACCCAGTACTTC.

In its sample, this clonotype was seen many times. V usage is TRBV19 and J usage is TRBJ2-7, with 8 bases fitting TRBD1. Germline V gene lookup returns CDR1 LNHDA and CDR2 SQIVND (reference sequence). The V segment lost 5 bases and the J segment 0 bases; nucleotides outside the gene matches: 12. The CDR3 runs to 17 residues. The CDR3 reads CASSGFGQGVDSYEQYF. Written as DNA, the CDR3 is TGTGCCAGTAGTGGATTCGGACAGGGAGTAGACTCCTACGAGCAGTACTTC.

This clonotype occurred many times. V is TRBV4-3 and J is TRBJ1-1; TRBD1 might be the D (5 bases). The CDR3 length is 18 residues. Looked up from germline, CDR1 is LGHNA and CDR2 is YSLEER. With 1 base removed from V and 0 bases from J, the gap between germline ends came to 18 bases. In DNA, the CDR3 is TGCGCCAGCAGCCAAGTACCCCCAGGCGGGGGAATGAACACTGAAGCTTTCTTT. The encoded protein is CASSQVPPGGGMNTEAFF.

Here the CDR3 DNA reads TGTGCCAGCATCAACCAGGGTCGCAATCAGCCCCAGCATTTT. Its translation: CASINQGRNQPQHF. This sequence joins TRBV28 and TRBJ1-5, with a weak D call TRBD1 (5 bases). The germline CDR1 and CDR2 sequences are MDHEN and SYDVKM. V was cut by 7 bases and J by 2 bases, with 12 bases left in between. The CDR3 has 14 amino acids.

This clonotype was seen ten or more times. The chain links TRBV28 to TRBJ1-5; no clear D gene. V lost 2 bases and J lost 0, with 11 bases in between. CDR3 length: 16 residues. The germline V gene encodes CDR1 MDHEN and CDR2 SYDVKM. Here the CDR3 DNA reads TGTGCCAGCAGTTTAGCCGGGCCTAATAGCAATCAGCCCCAGCATTTT. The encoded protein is CASSLAGPNSNQPQHF.

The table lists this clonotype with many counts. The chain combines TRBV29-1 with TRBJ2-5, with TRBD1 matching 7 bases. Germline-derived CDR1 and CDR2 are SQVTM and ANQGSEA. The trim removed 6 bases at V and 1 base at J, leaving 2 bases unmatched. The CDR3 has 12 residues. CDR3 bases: TGCAGCGTAAGACAGGGCCAAGAGACCCAGTACTTC. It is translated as CSVRQGQETQYF.

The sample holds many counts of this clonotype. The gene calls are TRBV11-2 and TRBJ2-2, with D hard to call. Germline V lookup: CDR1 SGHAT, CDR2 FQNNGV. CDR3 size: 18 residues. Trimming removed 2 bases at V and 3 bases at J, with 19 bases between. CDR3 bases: TGTGCCAGCAGCTTACAACCCGTTCGGATAGGGTACACCGGGGAGCTGTTTTTT. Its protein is CASSLQPVRIGYTGELFF.

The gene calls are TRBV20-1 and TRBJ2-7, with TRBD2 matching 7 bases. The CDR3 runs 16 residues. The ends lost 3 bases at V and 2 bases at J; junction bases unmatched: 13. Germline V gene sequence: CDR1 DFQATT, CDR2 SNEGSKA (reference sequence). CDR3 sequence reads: CSASGAAGRDAYEQYF. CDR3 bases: TGCAGTGCTAGTGGAGCAGCGGGGCGCGACGCCTACGAGCAGTACTTC.

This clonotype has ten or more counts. The CDR3 region is CASSEGYSALGLAGGQYEQYF. The CDR3 nucleotides read TGTGCCAGCAGTGAGGGGTATTCGGCCCTCGGACTAGCGGGGGGGCAGTACGAGCAGTACTTC. The chain couples TRBV2 to TRBJ2-7; 15 positions agree with TRBD2. J gave up 4 bases and V 3 bases, and 19 bases lay outside the gene matches. The CDR3 loop spans 21 amino acids. The germline CDR1 and CDR2 sequences are SNHLY and FYNNEI.

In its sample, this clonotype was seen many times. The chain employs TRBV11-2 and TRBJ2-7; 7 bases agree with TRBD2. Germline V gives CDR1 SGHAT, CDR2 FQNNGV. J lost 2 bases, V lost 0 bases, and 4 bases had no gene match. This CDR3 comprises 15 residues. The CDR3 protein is CASSLDPAGPYEQYF. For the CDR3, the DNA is TGTGCCAGCAGCTTAGATCCAGCGGGGCCCTACGAGCAGTACTTC.

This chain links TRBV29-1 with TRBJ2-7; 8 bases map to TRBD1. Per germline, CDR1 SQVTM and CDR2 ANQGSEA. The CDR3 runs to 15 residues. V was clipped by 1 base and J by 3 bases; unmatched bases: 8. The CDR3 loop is CSVEASRGQGYEQYF. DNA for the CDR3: TGCAGCGTTGAAGCGTCCAGGGGGCAGGGCTACGAGCAGTACTTC.